Below, 27 T cell receptor beta chains from the same sample are listed, as sequenced in a study of CD8+CD57+ T cells in acquired aplastic anemia. TCR beta VDJ and CDR3 were profiled, and genomic DNA was the template. TCRdb reprocessed the reads via MiXCR and lists one record per CDR3 protein. The sample consists of 400,000 to 450,000 distinct CDR3 sequences, roughly 68% of them appearing once. Material: sorted CD4+, CD8+, or CD8+CD57+ T cells (not recorded which) from PBMCs. Receptor source: a human donor in good health, serving as a control.

Turning to this clonotype: The junction and the germline gene differ at one end; a read error may be behind it. The V call is TRBV5-4, the J call TRBJ2-7; possible D gene TRBD1, 6 bases. CDR1 is SGHNT, CDR2 YYREEE, per germline (reference sequence). This CDR3 has 15 residues. The CDR3 region is CATSLDSRQANEQYF. CDR3 nucleotide sequence: TGTGCCACCAGCTTGGACAGCAGACAAGCAAACGAGCAGTACTTC.

This chain connects TRBV24-1 to TRBJ2-1; TRBD2 aligns across 13 bases. This CDR3 is built from 16 residues. Germline V gene sequence: CDR1 KGHDR, CDR2 SFDVKD. J was trimmed by 9 bases and V by 5 bases; bases with no gene match: 9. The CDR3 loop reads CATSGPTSGGAGEQFF. In nucleotides, the CDR3 is TGTGCCACCAGTGGCCCTACTAGCGGGGGGGCTGGTGAGCAGTTCTTC.

This chain uses TRBV20-1 with TRBJ2-3; D is unresolved. V gave up 2 bases and J gave up 5 bases, with 8 bases separating them. This CDR3 is built from 12 residues. Germline CDR1 is DFQATT and CDR2 is SNEGSKA (reference sequence). The CDR3 spells CSARLRQDTQYF. The DNA for the CDR3 is TGCAGTGCTAGATTACGACAAGATACGCAGTATTTT.

The chain couples TRBV7-9 to TRBJ2-3; D remains unclear. Trimming took 6 bases from V and 1 from J, leaving 17 bases between them. This CDR3 comprises 16 residues. Germline-derived CDR1 and CDR2 are SEHNR and FQNEAQ (reference sequence). The CDR3 DNA reads as TGTGCCAGCAGTGACTCAGGCGGAGTGGGCACAGATACGCAGTATTTT. Its translation: CASSDSGGVGTDTQYF.

The chain joins TRBV2 to TRBJ2-7; perhaps D is TRBD1 or TRBD2 (6 bases each). The CDR3 spans 14 residues. V lost 6 bases and J lost 5, with 17 bases in between. Looked up from germline, CDR1 is SNHLY and CDR2 is FYNNEI. CDR3 nucleotides: TGTGCCAGCAGCTTGGAAGGGGGGCTCCACGAGCAGTACTTC. Protein: CASSLEGGLHEQYF.

Notes on this clonotype: An end of the junction differs from the germline gene, which may be a read error. The rearrangement uses TRBV7-9 and TRBJ2-3, with a tentative D call TRBD2 (5 bases). The CDR3 sequence is 15 residues long. Per germline, CDR1 SEHNR and CDR2 FQNEAQ (reference sequence). CDR3 residues: CASSLERDYTVTPYF. The CDR3 nucleotides read TGTGCCAGCAGCTTGGAGCGAGACTACACCGTTACGCCGTATTTT. Combining the CDR3 with reference TRBV7-9 and TRBJ2-3 gives the whole variable domain DTGVSQNPRHKITKRGQNVTFRCDPISEHNRLYWYRQTLGQGPEFLTYFQNEAQLEKSRLLSDRFSAERPKGSFSTLEIQRTEQGDSAMYLCASSLERDYTVTPYFGPGTRLTVL.

The rearrangement joins TRBV5-1 to TRBJ1-2, with TRBD1 matching over 12 bases. Per germline, CDR1 SGHRS and CDR2 YFSETQ. This CDR3 spans 15 amino acids. V was pared by 4 bases and J by 7 bases, with 8 bases of the junction left unmatched. This CDR3 reads CASSEGQGAYPGYTF. The CDR3 DNA is TGCGCCAGCAGCGAGGGACAGGGGGCGTACCCTGGCTACACCTTC.

The genes are TRBV5-1 and TRBJ1-2, with D hard to call. Trimming pared 2 bases from V and 3 bases from J, leaving 8 bases between. The CDR3 extends over 13 amino acids. Germline-derived CDR1 and CDR2 are SGHRS and YFSETQ. The CDR3, as DNA: TGCGCCAGCAGCTTCTTATCGGACTATGGCTACACCTTC. It encodes CASSFLSDYGYTF.

V usage is TRBV12-3 or TRBV12-4 and J usage is TRBJ1-6; unclear D gene. V was cut by 5 bases and J by 5 bases, with 13 bases left in between. The CDR3 loop spans 15 amino acids. The CDR3 DNA reads as TGTGCCAGCAGTGAAGAGGAAGGGCATAATTCACCCCTCCACTTT. Its translation is CASSEEEGHNSPLHF.

In nucleotides, the CDR3 is TGCAGTGCTAGAGATCGGCAGAGTAATGAAAAACTGTTTTTT. Translation gives CSARDRQSNEKLFF. The rearrangement links TRBV20-1 to TRBJ1-4; D gene ambiguous. This CDR3 comprises 14 residues. The V end lost 0 bases, the J end lost 4 bases, and 9 bases lay between the germline ends. Germline loops: CDR1 DFQATT, CDR2 SNEGSKA (reference sequence).

In this sample, this clonotype turned up many times. V gene TRBV9 combines with J gene TRBJ1-4, with TRBD1 matching 7 bases. The CDR3 length is 15 residues. Unmatched junction bases numbered 3, after V lost 0 bases and J lost 4 bases. Germline V gene data show CDR1 as SGDLS and CDR2 as YYNGEE. DNA for the CDR3: TGTGCCAGCAGCGTAGCCGGGGACAGTAATGAAAAACTGTTTTTT. Its translation: CASSVAGDSNEKLFF. Full variable domain (rest looked up from reference TRBV9 and TRBJ1-4): DSGVTQTPKHLITATGQRVTLRCSPRSGDLSVYWYQQSLDQGLQFLIQYYNGEERAKGNILERFSAQQFPDLHSELNLSSLELGDSALYFCASSVAGDSNEKLFFGSGTQLSVL.

This chain links TRBV10-1 with TRBJ2-7; 8 nucleotides line up with TRBD1. The CDR3 has 13 amino acids. Germline V lookup: CDR1 WNHNN, CDR2 SYGVQD (reference sequence). Trimming removed 4 bases from V and 5 bases from J; junction bases left unmatched: 4. The CDR3 spells CASSGQGNNEQYF. CDR3 in DNA: TGCGCCAGCAGTGGACAGGGGAACAACGAGCAGTACTTC.

This clonotype came up many times. CDR3 nucleotide sequence: TGTGCCACCAGTGAGAGCTCGGGACAGGGGAGAGATACGCAGTATTTT. It translates to CATSESSGQGRDTQYF. The chain uses TRBV24-1 and TRBJ2-3; the match to TRBD1 covers 10 bases. The CDR3 length is 16 residues. V was pared by 4 bases and J by 5 bases, with 8 bases of the junction left unmatched. The germline CDR1 and CDR2 sequences are KGHDR and SFDVKD.

This clonotype has a handful of counts. This chain links TRBV2 with TRBJ1-5, with TRBD1 as a possible D gene (5 bases). Germline V CDR1 and CDR2: SNHLY, FYNNEI. V was cut by 3 bases and J by 0 bases, with 9 bases left in between. CDR3 length: 15 amino acids. The CDR3 nucleotides are TGTGCCAGCAGTGATAGAGGGGTTAGCAATCAGCCCCAGCATTTT. It codes for CASSDRGVSNQPQHF.

The CDR3, as DNA: TGTGCCAGCAGCGAGGGAGGGGGCAGGTACAATGAGCAGTTCTTC. Protein: CASSEGGGRYNEQFF. The J gene is TRBJ2-1, the V gene TRBV2; D may correspond to TRBD1 or TRBD2 (7 bases each). The germline V gene has CDR1 SNHLY and CDR2 FYNNEI. This CDR3 spans 15 amino acids. Trimming stripped 6 bases from V and 4 bases from J, with 16 bases between. Based on the CDR3 plus reference TRBV2 and TRBJ2-1, the full variable domain is EPEVTQTPSHQVTQMGQEVILRCVPISNHLYFYWYRQILGQKVEFLVSFYNNEISEKSEIFDDQFSVERPDGSNFTLKIRSTKLEDSAMYFCASSEGGGRYNEQFFGPGTRLTVL.

The rearrangement joins TRBV7-6 to TRBJ2-7, with D perhaps TRBD1 (6 bases). CDR3 size: 15 residues. Germline V gene data show CDR1 as SGHVS and CDR2 as FNYEAQ. V shed 5 bases and J shed 5 bases, with 19 bases lying between them. The CDR3 sequence is CASSPTRQAKNEQYF. CDR3 in DNA: TGTGCCAGCAGCCCAACCCGACAGGCGAAAAACGAGCAGTACTTC.

This clonotype was recorded a few times. The V and J genes are TRBV19 and TRBJ1-5, with 11 nucleotides matching TRBD1. CDR3 length: 14 amino acids. Germline CDR1 is LNHDA and CDR2 is SQIVND (reference sequence). V gave up 6 bases and J gave up 6 bases; unmatched junction bases: 4. Here the CDR3 reads CASSTGTGGQPQHF. CDR3 DNA sequence: TGTGCCAGTAGCACCGGGACAGGGGGTCAGCCCCAGCATTTT.

A remark on this clonotype: At one end the junction does not follow the germline gene, possibly because of a read error. The chain couples TRBV7-8 to TRBJ2-7; D gene uncertain. The germline CDR1 and CDR2 sequences are SGHVS and FQNEAQ. CDR3 length: 11 amino acids. The CDR3 sequence is CASSSVEEHYF. CDR3 nucleotide sequence: TGCGCCAGCAGCTCCGTCGAGGAGCACTACTTC.

The chain combines TRBV20-1 with TRBJ2-1; D may be TRBD1 (6 bases). In germline, CDR1 is DFQATT, CDR2 SNEGSKA (reference sequence). The CDR3 loop spans 13 amino acids. The germline V and J ends were trimmed by 6 bases and 10 bases, with 19 bases remaining between them. CDR3 bases: TGCAGTGCCGACGGACAAGCCGGGACAGAGCAGTTCTTC. This sequence encodes CSADGQAGTEQFF.

Note on this clonotype: One end of the junction varies from germline; a read error may be responsible. The chain has TRBV7-2 and TRBJ2-3; D is perhaps TRBD2 (5 bases). CDR1 is SGHTA and CDR2 is FQGNSA in the germline V gene. The CDR3 totals 15 residues. CDR3: CASSPAGGSTDTRYF. In DNA form, the CDR3 reads TGTGCCAGCAGTCCAGCCGGAGGAAGCACAGATACGCGGTATTTT.

This clonotype was detected once. Relative to the germline gene, one junction end is altered; a read error may explain this. The rearrangement uses TRBV9 and TRBJ2-3, with D perhaps TRBD2 (6 bases). The CDR3 contains 14 residues. Germline loops: CDR1 SGDLS, CDR2 YYNGEE. The CDR3, as DNA: TGTGCCAGCAGCGTAGAAGGGGACTTGGGAGAGACCCATTTT. Protein sequence: CASSVEGDLGETHF.

The sample holds many counts of this clonotype. The chain combines TRBV30 with TRBJ2-7, with unresolved D. The CDR3 totals 12 residues. Germline CDR1 and CDR2: GTSNPN and SVGIG (reference sequence). Trimming removed 1 base at V and 5 bases at J, with 9 bases between. CDR3 nucleotides: TGTGCCTGGAGTGCAGGCTTTGACGAGCAGTACTTC. This gives the protein CAWSAGFDEQYF.

This clonotype occurred many times. This chain uses TRBV6-1 with TRBJ1-5; 7 nucleotides match TRBD1. Losses at the gene ends were 2 bases for V and 5 bases for J; bases not matched to a gene: 12. The CDR3 sequence is 17 residues long. CDR1 MNHNS and CDR2 SASEGT come from the germline V gene. CDR3 residues: CASSEHLRQGGDQPQHF. The CDR3 nucleotides read TGTGCCAGCAGTGAACACCTCCGACAGGGAGGGGATCAGCCCCAGCATTTT.

The V call is TRBV5-1, the J call TRBJ1-1, with TRBD1 matching over 7 bases. V lost 4 bases and J lost 9; bases outside the gene matches: 6. The CDR3 length is 12 residues. The germline V gene encodes CDR1 SGHRS and CDR2 YFSETQ. CDR3: CASSTGQDQAFF. The CDR3 bases are TGCGCCAGCAGCACAGGACAGGACCAAGCTTTCTTT. Supplemented by reference TRBV5-1 and TRBJ1-1, the full variable domain reads KAGVTQTPRYLIKTRGQQVTLSCSPISGHRSVSWYQQTPGQGLQFLFEYFSETQRNKGNFPGRFSGRQFSNSRSEMNVSTLELGDSALYLCASSTGQDQAFFGQGTRLTVV.

The chain employs TRBV12-3 or TRBV12-4 and TRBJ1-1, with unresolved D. The CDR3 has 15 residues. Trimming shortened V by 6 bases and J by 14 bases, and 28 bases separated the two germline ends. The CDR3 here is CASSFPQINPTDTFF. CDR3 bases: TGTGCCAGCAGCTTCCCCCAAATTAACCCCACAGATACGTTCTTT.

The V and J genes are TRBV14 and TRBJ1-1; a possible D gene is TRBD1 (6 bases). Trimming removed 4 bases at V and 5 bases at J, with 17 bases between. There are 15 residues in the CDR3. The germline CDR1 and CDR2 sequences are SGHDN and FVKESK. The CDR3 nucleotides are TGTGCCAGCAGCCGGGTCTCCGGGGGGCGGACTGAAGCTTTCTTT. It translates to CASSRVSGGRTEAFF.

This clonotype showed up many times. The chain combines TRBV10-3 with TRBJ1-5; D is undetermined. CDR1 and CDR2 from the germline V gene are ENHRY and SYGVKD. The V and J ends lost 3 bases and 5 bases respectively, with 11 bases between them. The CDR3 is 14 residues long. The CDR3 coding sequence is TGTGCCATCAGTGATCTTGGTGCGGATCAGCCCCAGCATTTT. Protein product: CAISDLGADQPQHF.